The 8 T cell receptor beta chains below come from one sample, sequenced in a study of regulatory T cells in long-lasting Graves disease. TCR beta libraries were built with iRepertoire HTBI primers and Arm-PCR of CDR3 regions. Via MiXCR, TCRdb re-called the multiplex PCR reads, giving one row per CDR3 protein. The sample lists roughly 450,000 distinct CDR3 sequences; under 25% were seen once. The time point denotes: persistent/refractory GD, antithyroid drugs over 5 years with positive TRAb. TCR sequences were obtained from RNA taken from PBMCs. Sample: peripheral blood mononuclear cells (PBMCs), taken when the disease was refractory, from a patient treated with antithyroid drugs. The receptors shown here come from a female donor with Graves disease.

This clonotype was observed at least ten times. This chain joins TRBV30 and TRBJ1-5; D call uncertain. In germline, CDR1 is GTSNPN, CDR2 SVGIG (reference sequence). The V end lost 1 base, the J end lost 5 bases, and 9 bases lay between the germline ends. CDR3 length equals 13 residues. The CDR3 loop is CAWSAGRDQPQHF. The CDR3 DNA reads TGTGCCTGGAGTGCTGGAAGAGATCAGCCCCAGCATTTT.

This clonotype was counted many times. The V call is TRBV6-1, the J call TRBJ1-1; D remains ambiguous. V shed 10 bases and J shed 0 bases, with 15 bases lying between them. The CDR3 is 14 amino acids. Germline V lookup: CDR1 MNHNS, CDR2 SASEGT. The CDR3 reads CAITATQVNTEAFF. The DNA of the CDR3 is TGTGCCATCACCGCAACTCAGGTGAACACTGAAGCTTTCTTT.

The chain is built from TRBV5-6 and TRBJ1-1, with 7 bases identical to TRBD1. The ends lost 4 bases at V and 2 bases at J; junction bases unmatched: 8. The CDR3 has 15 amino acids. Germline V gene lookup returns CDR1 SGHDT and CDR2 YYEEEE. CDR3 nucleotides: TGTGCCAGCAGCCGAAGCTACAGGGGAAACACTGAAGCTTTCTTT. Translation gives CASSRSYRGNTEAFF.

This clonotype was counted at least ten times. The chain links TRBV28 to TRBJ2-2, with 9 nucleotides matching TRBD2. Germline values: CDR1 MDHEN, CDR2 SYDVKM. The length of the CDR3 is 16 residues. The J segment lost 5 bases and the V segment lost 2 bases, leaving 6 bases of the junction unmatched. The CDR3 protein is CASSLIAGGRTGELFF. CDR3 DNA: TGTGCCAGCAGTTTAATTGCGGGAGGGCGGACCGGGGAGCTGTTTTTT.

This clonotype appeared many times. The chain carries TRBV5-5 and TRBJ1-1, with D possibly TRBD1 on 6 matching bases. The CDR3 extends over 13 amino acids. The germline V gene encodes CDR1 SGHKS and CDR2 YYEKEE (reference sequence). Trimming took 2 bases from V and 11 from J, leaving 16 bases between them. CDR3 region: CASSLLTGLGAFF. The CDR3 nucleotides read TGTGCCAGCAGCTTACTGACAGGCTTAGGGGCTTTCTTT.

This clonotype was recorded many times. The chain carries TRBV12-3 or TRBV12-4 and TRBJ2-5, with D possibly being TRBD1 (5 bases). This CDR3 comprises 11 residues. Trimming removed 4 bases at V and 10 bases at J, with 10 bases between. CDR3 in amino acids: CASSSGIIQYF. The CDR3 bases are TGTGCCAGCAGTTCAGGGATTATCCAGTACTTC.

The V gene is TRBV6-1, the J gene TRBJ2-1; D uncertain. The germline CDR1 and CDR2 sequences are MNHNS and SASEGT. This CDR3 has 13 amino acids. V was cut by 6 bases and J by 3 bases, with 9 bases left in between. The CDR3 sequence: CASRQLSYNEQFF. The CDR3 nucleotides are TGTGCCAGCAGACAGCTTAGCTACAATGAGCAGTTCTTC.

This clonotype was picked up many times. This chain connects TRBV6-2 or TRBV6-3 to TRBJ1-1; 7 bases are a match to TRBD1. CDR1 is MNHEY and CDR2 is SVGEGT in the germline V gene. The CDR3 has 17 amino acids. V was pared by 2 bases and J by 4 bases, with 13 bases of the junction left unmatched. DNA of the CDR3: TGTGCCAGCAGTTACCGCTCCATACAGGGGCGCGGCACTGAAGCTTTCTTT. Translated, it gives CASSYRSIQGRGTEAFF.